The present T cell receptor beta chain was sequenced within a study of T cell responses to AZD1222 COVID-19 vaccine. The protocol was immunoSEQ multiplex PCR, while the TCRdb copy is restricted to in-frame clones and leaves out a portion. Among 100,000 to 120,000 clones listed, 80% to 90% were seen once. CDR1 is SGHRS and CDR2 is YFSETQ in the germline V gene. CDR3 length: 15 residues. The V and J ends lost 2 bases and 0 bases respectively, with 8 bases between them. This chain connects TRBV5-1 to TRBJ2-2; weak D call: TRBD2 (5 bases). The sample consisted of peripheral blood, taken 28 days after the second AZD1222 dose. The receptor was derived from an adult who received the AZD1222 COVID-19 vaccine. The CDR3 DNA reads TGCGCCAGCAGCTTTTCACTAGCGAACACCGGGGAGCTGTTTTTT. Translation: CASSFSLANTGELFF. Complete variable domain (other parts from reference TRBV5-1 and TRBJ2-2): KAGVTQTPRYLIKTRGQQVTLSCSPISGHRSVSWYQQTPGQGLQFLFEYFSETQRNKGNFPGRFSGRQFSNSRSEMNVSTLELGDSALYLCASSFSLANTGELFFGEGSRLTVL.